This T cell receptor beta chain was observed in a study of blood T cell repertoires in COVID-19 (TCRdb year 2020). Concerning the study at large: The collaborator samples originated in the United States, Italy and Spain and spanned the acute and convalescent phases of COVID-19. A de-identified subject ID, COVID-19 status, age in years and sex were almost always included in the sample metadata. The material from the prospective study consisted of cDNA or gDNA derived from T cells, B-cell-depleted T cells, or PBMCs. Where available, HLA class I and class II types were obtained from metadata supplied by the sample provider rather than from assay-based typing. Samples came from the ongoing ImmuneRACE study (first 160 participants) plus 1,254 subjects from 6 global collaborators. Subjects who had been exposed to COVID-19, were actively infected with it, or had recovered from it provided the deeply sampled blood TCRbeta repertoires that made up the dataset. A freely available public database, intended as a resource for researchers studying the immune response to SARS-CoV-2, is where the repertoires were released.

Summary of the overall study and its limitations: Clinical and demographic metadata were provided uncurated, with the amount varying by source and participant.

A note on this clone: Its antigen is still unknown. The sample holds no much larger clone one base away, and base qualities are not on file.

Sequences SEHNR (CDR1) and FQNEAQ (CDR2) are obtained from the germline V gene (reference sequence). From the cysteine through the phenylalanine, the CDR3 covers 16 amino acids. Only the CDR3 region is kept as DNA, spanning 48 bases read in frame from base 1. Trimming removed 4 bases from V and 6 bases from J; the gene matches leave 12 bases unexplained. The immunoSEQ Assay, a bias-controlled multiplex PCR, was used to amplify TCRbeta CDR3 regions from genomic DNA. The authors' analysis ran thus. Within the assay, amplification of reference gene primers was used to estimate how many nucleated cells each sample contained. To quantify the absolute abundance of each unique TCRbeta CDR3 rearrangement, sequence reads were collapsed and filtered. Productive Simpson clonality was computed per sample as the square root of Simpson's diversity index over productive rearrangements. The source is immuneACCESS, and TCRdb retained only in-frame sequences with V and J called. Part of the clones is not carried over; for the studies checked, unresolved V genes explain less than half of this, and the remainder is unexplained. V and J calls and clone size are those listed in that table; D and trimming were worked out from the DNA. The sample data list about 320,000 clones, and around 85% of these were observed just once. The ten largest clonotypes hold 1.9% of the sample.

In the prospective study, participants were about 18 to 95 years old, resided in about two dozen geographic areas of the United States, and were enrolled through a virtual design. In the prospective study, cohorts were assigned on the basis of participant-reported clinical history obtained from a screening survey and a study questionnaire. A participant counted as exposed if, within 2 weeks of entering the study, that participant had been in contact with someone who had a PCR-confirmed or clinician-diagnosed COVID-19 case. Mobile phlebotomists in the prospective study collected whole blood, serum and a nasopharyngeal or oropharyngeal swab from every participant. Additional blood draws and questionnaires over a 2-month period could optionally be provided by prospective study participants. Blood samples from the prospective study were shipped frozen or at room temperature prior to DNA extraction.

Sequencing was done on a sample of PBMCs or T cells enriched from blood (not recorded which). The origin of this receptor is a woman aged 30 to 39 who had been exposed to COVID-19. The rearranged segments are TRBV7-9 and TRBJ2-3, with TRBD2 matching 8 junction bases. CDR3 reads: CASSSPSGRNQDTQYF. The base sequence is TGTGCCAGCAGCTCGCCCAGCGGGAGAAATCAGGATACGCAGTATTTT.